This entry describes one T cell receptor (beta chain). Germline CDR1 and CDR2: SGHNT and YYREEE (reference sequence). The V end lost 3 bases, the J end lost 2 bases, and 17 bases lay between the germline ends. The CDR3 covers 16 residues. This entry is derived from a study of blood T cell repertoires in COVID-19. The table came from immunoSEQ multiplex PCR; TCRdb's copy has only in-frame clones and leaves some out. Of approximately 500,000 clones in the sample, 85% to 90% were seen once. Patients of the Seattle cohort, enrolled during active infection, were followed longitudinally. Source material: peripheral blood. This chain connects TRBV5-4 to TRBJ1-2, with D hard to call. The receptor was derived from a woman between 45 and 60 years old with COVID-19, enrolled during active disease. The CDR3 loop is CASSSPKALENYGYTF. DNA of the CDR3: TGTGCCAGCAGCTCCCCCAAGGCTCTAGAGAACTATGGCTACACCTTC.